This TCR beta chain was sequenced in a study of CD8 T cells in Susac syndrome. V was pared by 3 bases and J by 9 bases, with 9 bases between. Germline V gives CDR1 SGHVS, CDR2 FNYEAQ. This CDR3 is built from 12 residues. It was treatment-naive patients with stable or active relapsing-remitting disease who made up the multiple sclerosis controls. Negative isolation yielded CD8+ and CD4+ T cells; FACS enriched TEMRA cells. RNA in amounts of about 0.5 to 1 ug was reverse transcribed with random hexamers. TCRdb fed the immunoSEQ multiplex PCR reads into MiXCR, producing one record per CDR3 protein. The sample holds 120,000 or so distinct CDR3 sequences; roughly 94% are singletons and the top ten take around 0.12%.

The chain couples TRBV7-6 to TRBJ2-4; D call uncertain. The material sequenced was CD4+ T cells from PBMCs. This clonotype originated in a human donor with multiple sclerosis. The CDR3 DNA reads TGTGCCAGCAGCTTGTATTCGGGCATTCAGTACTTC. This translates into CASSLYSGIQYF.